The present T cell receptor (beta chain) was sequenced within a study of cytomegalovirus exposure and HLA in healthy donors. Study findings and constraints: Cytomegalovirus-associated status was assigned to roughly 160 TCR beta chains.

CDR1 is KGHSH, CDR2 LQKENI, per germline. The ends were cut back, 2 bases at V and 3 bases at J, with 7 bases in the middle. The CDR3 length is 13 residues. Researchers ran the PCR with 60 Vbeta and 13 Jbeta primers. The assay was immunoSEQ multiplex PCR, and TCRdb's table has in-frame clones only and misses some. The profile shows 200,000 to 250,000 clones, roughly four fifths of them singletons. Points on this clone: The antigen remains unidentified.

The rearrangement uses TRBV18 and TRBJ1-1; D unclear. Specimen: PBMCs. This TCR was recovered from a middle-aged woman in good health and CMV-seronegative. CDR3 region: CASSPLPDTEAFF. CDR3 nucleotides: TGTGCCAGCTCACCATTGCCAGACACTGAAGCTTTCTTT. Full variable domain (outside the CDR3, taken from reference TRBV18 and TRBJ1-1): NAGVMQNPRHLVRRRGQEARLRCSPMKGHSHVYWYRQLPEEGLKFMVYLQKENIIDESGMPKERFSAEFPKEGPSILRIQQVVRGDSAAYFCASSPLPDTEAFFGQGTRLTVV.